The 20 T cell receptor beta chains below were found in one sample sequenced in a study of T cell responses to AZD1222 COVID-19 vaccine. Clones were sequenced by immunoSEQ multiplex PCR, and TCRdb holds only the in-frame ones, with some missing. Here the sample spans approximately 150,000 clones, approximately 92% being singletons. The source was peripheral blood, collected 28 days after the second AZD1222 dose. All receptors derive from an adult who received the AZD1222 COVID-19 vaccine.

The chain combines TRBV9 with TRBJ2-3, with 8 bases aligning to TRBD1. Per the germline V gene, CDR1 is SGDLS and CDR2 is YYNGEE. CDR3 length: 15 amino acids. The J segment lost 5 bases and the V segment lost 4 bases, leaving 9 bases of the junction unmatched. In DNA, the CDR3 is TGTGCCAGCAGCAACGCAGGGGGCGCAAAAGATACGCAGTATTTT. Translation gives CASSNAGGAKDTQYF.

The chain has TRBV4-3 and TRBJ2-1; D remains ambiguous. The V end lost 1 base, the J end lost 5 bases, and 12 bases lay between the germline ends. Germline-derived CDR1 and CDR2 are LGHNA and YSLEER. The CDR3 totals 15 residues. The CDR3 DNA sequence: TGCGCCAGCAGCCAAGGAAGGGAAAGGCACAATGAGCAGTTCTTC. Its protein product is CASSQGRERHNEQFF.

This chain joins TRBV3-1 (or the pseudogene TRBV3-2) and TRBJ2-2, with D maybe TRBD2 (5 bases). Germline V lookup: CDR1 LGHDT, CDR2 YNNKEL (reference sequence). The V end was cut by 5 bases, the J end by 0 bases, with 10 bases between. The CDR3 loop spans 15 amino acids. CDR3 nucleotides: TGTGCCAGCAGCTCCCACGGGGCGAACACCGGGGAGCTGTTTTTT. Translating gives CASSSHGANTGELFF.

This chain joins TRBV2 and TRBJ2-7; D is undetermined. The CDR3 is 12 amino acids. With 1 base removed from V and 6 bases from J, the gap between germline ends came to 7 bases. Germline CDR1 and CDR2: SNHLY and FYNNEI. CDR3: CASSEVQTEQYV. The CDR3 DNA sequence: TGTGCCAGCAGTGAAGTACAGACCGAGCAGTACGTC.

V and J are TRBV18 and TRBJ1-1, with 10 bases matching TRBD1. The J segment lost 11 bases and the V segment lost 2 bases, leaving 8 bases of the junction unmatched. In germline, CDR1 is KGHSH, CDR2 LQKENI. The CDR3 consists of 14 residues. CDR3 in DNA: TGTGCCAGCTCACCAACTCCGGGACAGGGGAAGGCTTTCTTT. It specifies CASSPTPGQGKAFF.

V gene TRBV30 combines with J gene TRBJ1-1; unclear D gene. The CDR3 is 13 residues long. Between the trimmed V and J ends, which lost 2 bases and 2 bases, there was a span of 9 bases. The germline V gene has CDR1 GTSNPN and CDR2 SVGIG (reference sequence). The CDR3 loop reads CAWSMALNTEAFF. The CDR3 DNA is TGTGCCTGGAGTATGGCACTTAACACTGAAGCTTTCTTT.

The rearrangement links TRBV6-5 to TRBJ1-5, with 7 positions matching TRBD1. V was clipped by 5 bases and J by 6 bases; unmatched bases: 7. CDR1 is MNHEY and CDR2 is SVGAGI in the germline V gene. The CDR3 length is 14 residues. The CDR3 DNA follows: TGTGCCAGCAGTCTGCGACAGGGCGGTCAGCCCCAGCATTTT. It specifies CASSLRQGGQPQHF.

The chain is built from TRBV30 and TRBJ2-5, with D perhaps matching TRBD2 (6 bases). There are 16 residues in the CDR3. The germline CDR1 and CDR2 sequences are GTSNPN and SVGIG (reference sequence). Trimming left V 4 bases short and J 4 bases short, with 22 bases between. Here the CDR3 DNA reads TGTGCCTGGATTACCGTCGGAGGGACGGAGGGAGAGACCCAGTACTTC. As protein: CAWITVGGTEGETQYF.

The genes are TRBV5-1 and TRBJ1-2; tentative D call: TRBD1 (6 bases). The ends were cut back, 1 base at V and 4 bases at J, with 11 bases in the middle. The CDR3 is 14 amino acids. Germline V lookup: CDR1 SGHRS, CDR2 YFSETQ. The CDR3 loop reads CASSLMPGAYGYTF. As DNA, the CDR3 is TGCGCCAGCAGCTTGATGCCAGGGGCCTATGGCTACACCTTC.

The J gene is TRBJ2-5, the V gene TRBV18; the D is unclear. With 5 bases removed from V and 2 bases from J, the gap between germline ends came to 6 bases. The germline CDR1 and CDR2 sequences are KGHSH and LQKENI. The CDR3 runs to 12 residues. The CDR3 spells CASSTSQETQYF. The CDR3 DNA is TGTGCCAGCTCAACCTCACAAGAGACCCAGTACTTC.

The chain combines TRBV28 with TRBJ1-1; weak D call: TRBD1 (6 bases). Germline CDR1 and CDR2: MDHEN and SYDVKM. The germline V and J ends were trimmed by 1 base and 1 base, with 10 bases remaining between them. The CDR3 runs to 15 residues. The DNA of the CDR3 is TGTGCCAGCAGTTTATTAAGGGGGGCGAACACTGAAGCTTTCTTT. As protein: CASSLLRGANTEAFF.

The gene calls are TRBV9 and TRBJ2-5; 7 bases match TRBD2. Germline values: CDR1 SGDLS, CDR2 YYNGEE. Trimming took 2 bases from V and 5 from J; bases not matched to a gene: 6. The CDR3 covers 14 residues. CDR3 sequence: CASSVGGARETQYF. CDR3 DNA: TGTGCCAGCAGCGTGGGAGGGGCACGGGAGACCCAGTACTTC.

The genes are TRBV9 and TRBJ1-2; D is unclear. Germline CDR1 and CDR2: SGDLS and YYNGEE. Trimming took off 5 bases at V and 8 bases at J, with 16 bases between the two ends. This CDR3 spans 13 amino acids. CDR3 sequence (DNA): TGTGCCAGCAGGACCTACGGATCAGGAGGCTACACCTTC. Its protein is CASRTYGSGGYTF. The variable domain in full, with the rest retrieved from reference TRBV9 and TRBJ1-2, is DSGVTQTPKHLITATGQRVTLRCSPRSGDLSVYWYQQSLDQGLQFLIQYYNGEERAKGNILERFSAQQFPDLHSELNLSSLELGDSALYFCASRTYGSGGYTFGSGTRLTVV.

This chain connects TRBV6-5 to TRBJ1-2; no firm D call. The CDR3 has 12 residues. Trimming took off 6 bases at V and 5 bases at J, with 10 bases between the two ends. Germline V gene data show CDR1 as MNHEY and CDR2 as SVGAGI. CDR3 residues: CASRPNGYGYTF. In DNA, the CDR3 is TGTGCCAGCAGGCCAAATGGGTATGGCTACACCTTC.

The chain has TRBV7-8 and TRBJ1-1; unclear D gene. This CDR3 is built from 13 residues. Trimming cost V 4 bases and J 4 bases, with 10 bases left between them. Germline V CDR1 and CDR2: SGHVS, FQNEAQ. The CDR3 sequence: CASSSGVRTEAFF. For the CDR3, the DNA is TGTGCCAGCAGCTCCGGGGTGCGCACTGAAGCTTTCTTT.

This chain uses TRBV6-5 with TRBJ2-3; 8 bases agree with TRBD1. V shed 6 bases and J 6 bases; nucleotides not matched to a gene: 11. The germline V gene has CDR1 MNHEY and CDR2 SVGAGI. The CDR3 is 15 residues long. CDR3 amino acids: CASSGTGDPTDTQYF. The CDR3 nucleotides are TGTGCCAGCAGCGGGACAGGTGACCCCACGGATACGCAGTATTTT.

The gene calls are TRBV2 and TRBJ1-1; D not resolved. The CDR3 extends over 14 amino acids. The germline CDR1 and CDR2 sequences are SNHLY and FYNNEI. Trimming left V 7 bases short and J 3 bases short, with 15 bases between. The CDR3 nucleotides are TGTGCCAGCAACAAGGGCCCCCTTGACACTGAAGCTTTCTTT. Protein: CASNKGPLDTEAFF. Using reference TRBV2 and TRBJ1-1 for the parts outside the CDR3, the full variable domain is EPEVTQTPSHQVTQMGQEVILRCVPISNHLYFYWYRQILGQKVEFLVSFYNNEISEKSEIFDDQFSVERPDGSNFTLKIRSTKLEDSAMYFCASNKGPLDTEAFFGQGTRLTVV.

V gene TRBV12-5 combines with J gene TRBJ1-2, with D hard to call. CDR1 is LGHNT, CDR2 FRNRAP, per germline. V lost 3 bases and J lost 6, with 5 bases in between. CDR3 length: 11 residues. The CDR3 reads CASGFWNGYTF. The CDR3 nucleotides are TGTGCTAGTGGTTTTTGGAATGGCTACACCTTC.

The V gene is TRBV2, the J gene TRBJ1-5; D call uncertain. The V end was cut by 2 bases, the J end by 7 bases, with 9 bases between. This CDR3 has 13 amino acids. The germline CDR1 and CDR2 sequences are SNHLY and FYNNEI. CDR3: CASSELSEQPQHF. The CDR3 nucleotides are TGTGCCAGCAGTGAATTGTCAGAGCAGCCCCAGCATTTT. The full variable domain, with the rest looked up from reference TRBV2 and TRBJ1-5, is EPEVTQTPSHQVTQMGQEVILRCVPISNHLYFYWYRQILGQKVEFLVSFYNNEISEKSEIFDDQFSVERPDGSNFTLKIRSTKLEDSAMYFCASSELSEQPQHFGDGTRLSIL.

The chain employs TRBV5-5 and TRBJ1-2; no clear D. Germline V gene sequence: CDR1 SGHKS, CDR2 YYEKEE (reference sequence). CDR3 size: 13 residues. V lost 0 bases to trimming and J lost 2 bases, with 5 bases between them. Here the CDR3 DNA reads TGTGCCAGCAGCTTGGGCGGAAACTATGGCTACACCTTC. The encoded protein is CASSLGGNYGYTF.